The 6 T cell receptor beta chains listed next were all sequenced from one sample in a study of neurological immune-mediated disorders. TCRdb fed the 5' RACE reads into MiXCR, producing one record per CDR3 protein. The data show 60,000 to 80,000 distinct CDR3 sequences, around 4.8% seen once. Sequenced sample: PBMCs. The receptors here all came from a woman aged 45-65 years with multiple sclerosis.

At least ten counts were recorded for this clonotype. The chain is built from TRBV12-3 or TRBV12-4 and TRBJ1-5, with D perhaps matching TRBD1 (6 bases). Trimming took off 6 bases at V and 6 bases at J, with 21 bases between the two ends. This CDR3 has 16 residues. The DNA for the CDR3 is TGTGCCAGCAGCGCACCCCCTCTCGGGGGGCGTCAGCCCCAGCATTTT. Amino acid sequence: CASSAPPLGGRQPQHF.

This clonotype was seen many times. DNA of the CDR3: TGTGCCAGCAGTTTATCCTTGGTAACTAATGAAAAACTGTTTTTT. Translation gives CASSLSLVTNEKLFF. The chain joins TRBV12-3 or TRBV12-4 to TRBJ1-4; D not certain. There are 15 residues in the CDR3. Trimming stripped 2 bases from V and 1 base from J, with 8 bases between.

The CDR3 DNA reads TGTGCCAGCAGCTTAGTAGGTCGGCAGGGAGGTTCACCCCCACACTTT. Protein: CASSLVGRQGGSPPHF. The chain has TRBV7-2 and TRBJ1-6, with TRBD1 as a possible D gene (5 bases). This CDR3 has 16 residues. Trimming removed 1 base at V and 19 bases at J, with 26 bases between. Germline loops: CDR1 SGHTA, CDR2 FQGNSA.

This clonotype appeared many times. This chain links TRBV7-2 with TRBJ1-2, with D perhaps matching TRBD1 (6 bases). The CDR3 spans 17 residues. The V gene lost 2 bases and the J gene lost 6 bases, with 22 bases spanning the gap. The germline V gene has CDR1 SGHTA and CDR2 FQGNSA. The CDR3 DNA reads as TGTGCCAGCAGCTTAACTTGGAAGGTGGCAGGGGTGGATGGCTACACCTTC. Encoded protein: CASSLTWKVAGVDGYTF. The variable domain in full, with the rest retrieved from reference TRBV7-2 and TRBJ1-2, is GAGVSQSPSNKVTEKGKDVELRCDPISGHTALYWYRQSLGQGLEFLIYFQGNSAPDKSGLPSDRFSAERTGGSVSTLTIQRTQQEDSAVYLCASSLTWKVAGVDGYTFGSGTRLTVV.

This clonotype is a singleton in its sample. The DNA is omitted, as the CDR3 cannot be located on it reliably, and the CDR3 follows TCRdb's listing. The V gene is TRBV12-3 or TRBV12-4, the J gene TRBJ2-2; the DNA was not used to check the table's D call, TRBD1. The CDR3 length equals 17 residues, ends included. CDR3 protein: CASSYGQGGKGPGSCFF.

This clonotype occurred a few times. The chain couples TRBV21-1 to TRBJ2-5; the DNA was not compared with TRBD1, the D call given in the table. TRBV21-1 is a pseudogene. The CDR3 consists of 16 residues. This CDR3 reads CASSPRRMDREETQYF. The CDR3, as DNA: TGTGCCAGCAGCCCCCGCCGAATGGACAGGGAAGAGACCCAGTACTTC.